This T cell receptor beta chain stems from a study of fetal regulatory T cell absence and autoimmunity (TCRdb year 2017). With regard to the full study: The IPEX patients showed exocrine pancreas autoimmunity in the absence of clinical diabetes. What the authors observed across the whole study: Cord blood and pancreas had broadly similar TRB gene family usage, resembling published neonatal and adult repertoires. The TCR compartment showed significant oligoclonal enrichment in pancreas versus cord blood, with some top clones over 95-fold enriched. The oligoclonal enrichment was interpreted as support for antigen-driven autoimmunity in the pancreas before birth in IPEX syndrome.

Genomic DNA, about 2-3 ug, was extracted from umbilical cord blood or frozen pancreas using the DNeasy Blood and Tissue Kit. As regards this clone: Its antigen specificity is not known. No base-level quality is on record; no much larger clone is a single base apart.

The junction shows trimming of 7 bases on V and 4 bases on J, plus 22 bases between the germline ends. From the germline V gene (reference sequence), CDR1 is MNHEY and CDR2 is SMNVEV. The CDR3 has 16 amino acids, counting the end cysteine and phenylalanine. Only CDR3 DNA is held: 48 bases, read in frame from base 1. On the immunoSEQ human TCRbeta survey platform, TCRbeta CDR3 regions were amplified and barcoded with a two-step multiplex PCR. Illumina instruments were used to sequence the libraries, and IgH from the same samples was sequenced in parallel. Processing in the source paper ran as follows. To remove PCR and sequencing errors, raw reads were filtered against the IMGT V, D, J definitions and then binned using a nearest-neighbor algorithm. A clone was defined by an identical nucleotide sequence, and differential abundance between tissues was tested with a Fisher exact test for each clone at a pFDR threshold of p<0.01. A minimum inclusion filter of 10 in either sample excluded clones with frequencies too low for statistical inference. The immunoSEQ Analyzer was used for pairwise clonal comparisons, and IMGT tools were used to assess gene family usage. TCRdb took this table from immuneACCESS and kept in-frame rearrangements with V and J called. Such tables lack part of the clones; where checked against another copy, unresolved V genes explain under half of the gap, and the rest is unexplained. The V and J calls and clone size were taken over from that table, and D and trimming were inferred from the DNA. The sample profile shows some 44,000 clones; approximately 83% of them were found once. The top ten clonotypes cover 0.35% to 0.5% of the sample.

Sequenced input: cord blood. This sequence was found in a newborn boy with IPEX syndrome. The V gene is TRBV27 and the J gene is TRBJ2-5, with the D call perhaps TRBD1 or TRBD2, as 6 bases match in each case. The CDR3 sequence is CASKTGGDRGRETQYF. DNA sequence: TGTGCCAGCAAAACTGGAGGGGATCGGGGGCGAGAGACCCAGTACTTC.